This T cell receptor beta chain appears in the sequencing data of a study of chronic HIV infection and antiretroviral therapy. TCRdb analysed the 5' RACE reads with MiXCR anew, one entry per CDR3 protein. Altogether more than 30,000 distinct CDR3 sequences are present, around 8.6% being singletons, with the ten largest covering more than 2%. Trimming removed 2 bases from V and 9 bases from J, with 13 bases in between. CDR3 length equals 13 residues. Per germline, CDR1 SGHTA and CDR2 FQGNSA. This rearrangement joins TRBV7-2 to TRBJ2-5, with D perhaps being TRBD1 or TRBD2 (5 bases each). This TCR was sampled from an adult who had HIV and had not received antiretroviral therapy, or was an uninfected healthy control (not recorded which). Sequenced: peripheral blood. The CDR3 nucleotides are TGTGCCAGCAGCTTACCTCAACTAGGGGCCCAGTACTTC. Amino acid sequence: CASSLPQLGAQYF.